This T cell receptor beta chain was sequenced in a study of cytotoxic CD8 clonotypes in ibrutinib-treated CLL. General study points: Sampling times differed between sustained-remission and progressing patients.

With sequencing, the targeted depth ranged from 1 in 200,000 to 1 in 1 million T cells. The table came from immunoSEQ multiplex PCR; TCRdb's copy has only in-frame clones and leaves some out. The sample has about 130,000 clones, under 90% seen once. The CDR3 runs to 14 residues. A remark on this clone: Antigen: not known.

The material was PBMCs, obtained after 24 months of ibrutinib treatment. This TCR was sampled from a human donor with chronic lymphocytic leukemia. The chain couples TRBV21-1 to TRBJ1-3. TRBV21-1 is shown as a pseudogene. The CDR3 loop reads CASSKQSSGNTIYF. For the CDR3, the DNA is TGTGCCAGCAGCAAACAGAGCTCTGGAAACACCATATATTTT.